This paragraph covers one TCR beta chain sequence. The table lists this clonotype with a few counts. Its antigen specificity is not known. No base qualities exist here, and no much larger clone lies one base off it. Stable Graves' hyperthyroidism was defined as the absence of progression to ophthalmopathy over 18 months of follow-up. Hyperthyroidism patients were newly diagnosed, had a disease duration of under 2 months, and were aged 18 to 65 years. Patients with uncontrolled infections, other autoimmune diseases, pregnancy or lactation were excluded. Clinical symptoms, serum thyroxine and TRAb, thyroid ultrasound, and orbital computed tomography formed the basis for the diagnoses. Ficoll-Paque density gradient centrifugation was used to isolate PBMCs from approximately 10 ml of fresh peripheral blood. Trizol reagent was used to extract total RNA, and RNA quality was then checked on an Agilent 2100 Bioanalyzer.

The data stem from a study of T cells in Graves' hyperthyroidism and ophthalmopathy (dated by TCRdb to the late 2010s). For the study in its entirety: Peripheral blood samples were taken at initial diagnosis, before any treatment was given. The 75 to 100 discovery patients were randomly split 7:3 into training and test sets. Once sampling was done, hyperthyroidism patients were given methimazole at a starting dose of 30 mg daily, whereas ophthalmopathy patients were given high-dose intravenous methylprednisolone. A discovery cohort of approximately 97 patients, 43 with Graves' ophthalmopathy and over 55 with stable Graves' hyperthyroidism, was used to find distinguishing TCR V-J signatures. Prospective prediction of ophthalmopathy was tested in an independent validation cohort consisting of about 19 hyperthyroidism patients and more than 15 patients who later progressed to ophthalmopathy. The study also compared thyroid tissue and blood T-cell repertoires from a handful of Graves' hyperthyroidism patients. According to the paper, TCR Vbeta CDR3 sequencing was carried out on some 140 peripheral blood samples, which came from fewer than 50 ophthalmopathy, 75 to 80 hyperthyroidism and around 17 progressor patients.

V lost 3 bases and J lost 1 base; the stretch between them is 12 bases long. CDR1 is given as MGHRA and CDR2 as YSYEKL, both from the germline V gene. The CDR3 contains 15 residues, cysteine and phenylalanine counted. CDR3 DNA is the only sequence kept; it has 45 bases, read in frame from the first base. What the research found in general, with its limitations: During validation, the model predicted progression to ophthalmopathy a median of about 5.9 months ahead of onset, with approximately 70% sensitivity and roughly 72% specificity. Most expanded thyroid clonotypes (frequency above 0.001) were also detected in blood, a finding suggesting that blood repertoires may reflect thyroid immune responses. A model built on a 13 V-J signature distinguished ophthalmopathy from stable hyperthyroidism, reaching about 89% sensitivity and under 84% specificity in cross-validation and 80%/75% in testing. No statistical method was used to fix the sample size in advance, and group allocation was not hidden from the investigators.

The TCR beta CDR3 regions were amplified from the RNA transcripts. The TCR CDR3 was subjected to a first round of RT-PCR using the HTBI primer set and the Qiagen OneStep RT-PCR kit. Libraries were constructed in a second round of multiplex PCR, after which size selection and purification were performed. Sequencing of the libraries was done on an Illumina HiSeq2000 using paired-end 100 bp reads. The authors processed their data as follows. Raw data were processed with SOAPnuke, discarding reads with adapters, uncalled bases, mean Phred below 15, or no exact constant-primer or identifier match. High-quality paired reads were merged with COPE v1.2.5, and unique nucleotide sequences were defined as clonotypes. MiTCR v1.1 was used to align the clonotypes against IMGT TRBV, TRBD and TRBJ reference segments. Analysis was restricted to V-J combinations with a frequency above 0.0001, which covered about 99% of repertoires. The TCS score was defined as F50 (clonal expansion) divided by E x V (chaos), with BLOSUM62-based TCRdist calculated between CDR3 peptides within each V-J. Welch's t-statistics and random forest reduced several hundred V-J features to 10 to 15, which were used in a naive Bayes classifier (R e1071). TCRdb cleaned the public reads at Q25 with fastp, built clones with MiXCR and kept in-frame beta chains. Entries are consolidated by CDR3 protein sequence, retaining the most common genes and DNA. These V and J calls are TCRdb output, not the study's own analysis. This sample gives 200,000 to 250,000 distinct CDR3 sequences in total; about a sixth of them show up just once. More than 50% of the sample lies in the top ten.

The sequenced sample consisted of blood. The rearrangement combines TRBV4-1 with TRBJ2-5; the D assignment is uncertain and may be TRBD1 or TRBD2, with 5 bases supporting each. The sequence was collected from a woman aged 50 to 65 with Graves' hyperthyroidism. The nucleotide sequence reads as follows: TGCGCCAGCAGCCAGAGTCGGGACCTCCAAGAGACCCAGTACTTC. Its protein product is CASSQSRDLQETQYF.